One and the same sample provided the 8 T cell receptor beta chains below, sequenced in a study of blood T cell repertoires in COVID-19. TCRdb keeps only in-frame clones here, not all; method: immunoSEQ multiplex PCR. The repertoire consists of 250,000 or so clones, with over 65% occurring once and the leading ten covering 3.3%. The specimen was peripheral blood. The receptors stem from an elderly woman with acute or convalescent COVID-19.

This chain links TRBV6-2 or TRBV6-3 with TRBJ2-2; unclear D gene. Germline-derived CDR1 and CDR2 are MNHEY and SVGEGT. The CDR3 spans 11 residues. V was shortened by 4 bases and J by 7 bases, with 4 bases between the two germline ends. This chain's CDR3 is CASSFIGELFF. CDR3 sequence (DNA): TGTGCCAGCAGTTTTATCGGGGAGCTGTTTTTT.

This chain joins TRBV5-6 and TRBJ2-1; maybe TRBD1 (5 bases). CDR3 length: 12 amino acids. V lost 2 bases and J 10 bases, leaving 10 bases between the germline ends. Germline V lookup: CDR1 SGHDT, CDR2 YYEEEE. Here the CDR3 reads CASSLGVREQFF. The CDR3 DNA reads as TGTGCCAGCAGCTTAGGGGTCCGCGAGCAGTTCTTC.

The V gene is TRBV11-2, the J gene TRBJ1-5, with 9 positions matching TRBD1. Unmatched junction bases numbered 3, after V lost 5 bases and J lost 4 bases. The CDR3 spans 14 residues. CDR1 and CDR2 from the germline V gene are SGHAT and FQNNGV. The CDR3 DNA follows: TGTGCCAGCAGCGCGGGACAGGGAAATCAGCCCCAGCATTTT. The encoded protein is CASSAGQGNQPQHF.

The chain recombines TRBV12-3 or TRBV12-4 with TRBJ2-1, with D hard to call. The V end lost 6 bases, the J end lost 8 bases, and 11 bases lay between the germline ends. This CDR3 is 12 amino acids long. CDR3 sequence reads: CASSPTGHEQFF. The CDR3 region has the DNA TGTGCCAGCAGCCCCACGGGTCATGAGCAGTTCTTC.

CDR3 coding DNA: TGTGCCAGTAGTCCTCGGACAGCCGGTAATGAAAAACTGTTTTTT. It codes for CASSPRTAGNEKLFF. The rearrangement joins TRBV19 to TRBJ1-4, with D possibly being TRBD1 (6 bases). Germline CDR1 LNHDA, CDR2 SQIVND (reference sequence). Trimming left V 5 bases short and J 4 bases short, with 14 bases between. CDR3 length: 15 residues.

The chain recombines TRBV12-5 with TRBJ1-5, with TRBD1 as a possible D gene (5 bases). Germline V gene lookup returns CDR1 LGHNT and CDR2 FRNRAP. The germline V and J ends were trimmed by 6 bases and 7 bases, with 19 bases remaining between them. The CDR3 consists of 15 residues. CDR3 sequence (DNA): TGTGCTAGTGGGCAAGGGGTGGGGCTGGGGCAGCCCCAGCATTTT. Its translation is CASGQGVGLGQPQHF. Filled out from reference TRBV12-5 and TRBJ1-5, the complete variable domain reads DARVTQTPRHKVTEMGQEVTMRCQPILGHNTVFWYRQTMMQGLELLAYFRNRAPLDDSGMPKDRFSAEMPDATLATLKIQPSEPRDSAVYFCASGQGVGLGQPQHFGDGTRLSIL.

Note on this clone: The same CDR3 also results from other DNA sequences found in this sample. V is TRBV7-2 and J is TRBJ1-1; 9 positions match TRBD1. The CDR3 has 14 amino acids. J lost 2 bases, V lost 5 bases, and 3 bases had no gene match. Germline loops: CDR1 SGHTA, CDR2 FQGNSA. CDR3 sequence (DNA): TGTGCCAGCAGCCTGGGACAGGGTAACACTGAAGCTTTCTTT. It yields the protein CASSLGQGNTEAFF.

J is TRBJ1-4 and V is TRBV18; possibly TRBD1 for D (6 bases). The CDR3 has 15 residues. Germline V gives CDR1 KGHSH, CDR2 LQKENI. Trimming removed 4 bases at V and 4 bases at J, with 13 bases between. This CDR3 is CASSLQQGVNEKLFF. In DNA form, the CDR3 reads TGTGCCAGCTCACTACAACAGGGAGTTAATGAAAAACTGTTTTTT.